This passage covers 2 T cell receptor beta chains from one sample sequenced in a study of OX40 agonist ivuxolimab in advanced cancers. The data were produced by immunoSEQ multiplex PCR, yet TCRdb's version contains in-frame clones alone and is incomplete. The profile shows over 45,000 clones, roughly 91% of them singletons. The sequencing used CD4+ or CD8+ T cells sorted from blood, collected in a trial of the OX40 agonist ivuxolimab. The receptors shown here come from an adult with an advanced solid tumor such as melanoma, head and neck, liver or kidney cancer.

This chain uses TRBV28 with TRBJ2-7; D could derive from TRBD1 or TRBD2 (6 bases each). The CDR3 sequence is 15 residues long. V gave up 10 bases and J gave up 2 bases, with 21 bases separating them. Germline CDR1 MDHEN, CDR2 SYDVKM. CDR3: CATEGGQQNPYEQYF. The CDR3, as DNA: TGTGCCACCGAAGGGGGGCAACAAAACCCCTACGAGCAGTACTTC.

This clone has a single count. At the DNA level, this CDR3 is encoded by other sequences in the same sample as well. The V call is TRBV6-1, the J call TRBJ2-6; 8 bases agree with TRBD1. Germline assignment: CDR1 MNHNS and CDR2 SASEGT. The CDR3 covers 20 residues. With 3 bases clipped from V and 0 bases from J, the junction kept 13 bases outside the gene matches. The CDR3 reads CASSERIWTGMISGANVLTF. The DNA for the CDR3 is TGTGCCAGCAGTGAGCGCATTTGGACAGGGATGATCTCTGGGGCCAACGTCCTGACTTTC.